The 24 T cell receptor beta chains below all came from one sample that was sequenced in a study of blood T cells in healthy people across ages. The second PCR ran about 6 to 12 cycles with a sample-barcoded 5' primer and J-beta primers. TCRdb called the 5' RACE reads again in MiXCR, with one record for every CDR3 protein. Here the sample spans roughly 570,000 distinct CDR3 sequences, 27% being singletons. The sample taken for sequencing was blood. The source is a woman aged 70-85 years in good health.

This chain uses TRBV20-1 with TRBJ2-1; no reliable D call. TRBJ2-7 matches the DNA end more closely, so the J call is doubtful. The CDR3 loop spans 12 amino acids. Germline values: CDR1 DFQATT, CDR2 SNEGSKA (reference sequence). In DNA, the CDR3 is TGCAGTGCTAGAGCGACCTTCTACGAGCAGTACTTC. Amino acid sequence: CSARATFYEQYF.

The V call is TRBV4-3, the J call TRBJ1-4; no definite D call. This CDR3 has 17 residues. In germline, CDR1 is LGHNA, CDR2 YSLEER. With 1 base removed from V and 7 bases from J, the gap between germline ends came to 19 bases. CDR3 DNA: TGCGCCAGCAGCCAAGTTAGGGCAGCGAGGAACGGTGAAAAACTGTTTTTT. This encodes CASSQVRAARNGEKLFF.

The chain joins TRBV20-1 to TRBJ1-5; 7 positions match TRBD1. The germline V gene encodes CDR1 DFQATT and CDR2 SNEGSKA (reference sequence). The CDR3 is made up of 14 amino acids. V trimming: 6 bases; J trimming: 0 bases; junction bases outside the gene matches: 5. The CDR3 region is CSAPAGGSNQPQHF. In nucleotides, the CDR3 is TGCAGTGCGCCGGCAGGGGGTAGCAATCAGCCCCAGCATTTT.

The chain is built from TRBV10-3 and TRBJ2-1; no firm D call. Near its end, the DNA agrees better with TRBJ2-5, so the J call may be wrong. Per the germline V gene, CDR1 is ENHRY and CDR2 is SYGVKD. CDR3 length: 13 amino acids. The DNA of the CDR3 is TGTGCCATCAGTGAGTCGCCGCTGCAGACCCAGTACTTC. The encoded protein is CAISESPLQTQYF.

The chain joins TRBV27 to TRBJ2-1, with 9 bases aligning to TRBD2. V shed 8 bases and J 8 bases; nucleotides not matched to a gene: 10. Germline CDR1 reads MNHEY; CDR2 reads SMNVEV (reference sequence). The CDR3 sequence is 14 residues long. The CDR3 nucleotides read TGTGCCAGCGGCTTCGCTAGCGGGGTTTATGAGCAGTTCTTC. Its protein is CASGFASGVYEQFF.

This clonotype has only a few counts. This chain joins TRBV7-7 and TRBJ2-5; D possibly matches TRBD1 or TRBD2 (5 bases each). Germline V gives CDR1 SSHAT, CDR2 FNYEAQ (reference sequence). The CDR3 spans 15 residues. The ends were cut back, 4 bases at V and 0 bases at J, with 12 bases in the middle. CDR3 sequence (DNA): TGTGCCAGCAGCTCCCAGGGAGCTAACCAAGAGACCCAGTACTTC. Residues: CASSSQGANQETQYF.

The chain links TRBV7-9 to TRBJ2-3, with TRBD1 matching 7 bases. V dropped 5 bases and J dropped 0; count of bases not matched to a gene: 5. The CDR3 has 15 residues. From germline, CDR1 is SEHNR and CDR2 FQNEAQ (reference sequence). The CDR3 nucleotides read TGTGCCAGCAGCATAGGGGACAGCAGCACAGATACGCAGTATTTT. Amino acid sequence: CASSIGDSSTDTQYF.

The J gene is TRBJ1-4, the V gene TRBV7-6, with D uncertain. CDR3 length: 16 residues. Germline V gene sequence: CDR1 SGHVS, CDR2 FNYEAQ. The CDR3 is CGSSLAPGATNEKLFF. As DNA, the CDR3 is TGTGGTAGCAGCTTAGCGCCTGGGGCAACTAATGAAAAACTGTTTTTT.

This clonotype occurred a few times. This chain uses TRBV11-3 with TRBJ1-2; 7 bases are a match to TRBD1. From germline, CDR1 is SGHNT and CDR2 YENEEA. Trimming cost V 3 bases and J 0 bases; bases outside gene matches: 7. The CDR3 totals 16 residues. CDR3 residues: CASSFRTGTANYGYTF. The DNA for the CDR3 is TGTGCCAGCAGCTTTAGGACAGGAACAGCTAACTATGGCTACACCTTC.

The gene calls are TRBV7-2 and TRBJ2-7, with D perhaps given as TRBD1 or TRBD2 (5 bases each). The germline gives CDR1 SGHTA, CDR2 FQGNSA. The CDR3 length is 15 residues. The V end was cut by 4 bases, the J end by 2 bases, with 15 bases between. Here the CDR3 reads CASSSRDADPYEQYF. The CDR3 region has the DNA TGTGCCAGCAGCTCCCGGGACGCAGACCCCTACGAGCAGTACTTC.

The V gene is TRBV7-9, the J gene TRBJ2-1, with a weak D call TRBD2 (7 bases). The CDR3 covers 17 residues. V shed 5 bases and J shed 9 bases, with 26 bases lying between them. Germline values: CDR1 SEHNR, CDR2 FQNEAQ (reference sequence). CDR3 sequence reads: CASSGGAWDQGRPEQFF. In DNA, the CDR3 is TGTGCCAGCAGCGGGGGGGCCTGGGACCAGGGCCGCCCTGAGCAGTTCTTC.

The chain joins TRBV7-2 to TRBJ2-1, with D possibly matching TRBD2 (6 bases). The CDR3 sequence is 12 residues long. Germline V lookup: CDR1 SGHTA, CDR2 FQGNSA. V lost 8 bases and J lost 3, with 8 bases in between. In DNA form, the CDR3 reads TGTGCCAGCGGGCGGGACTACAATGAGCAGTTCTTC. It encodes CASGRDYNEQFF. Filled out from reference TRBV7-2 and TRBJ2-1, the complete variable domain reads GAGVSQSPSNKVTEKGKDVELRCDPISGHTALYWYRQSLGQGLEFLIYFQGNSAPDKSGLPSDRFSAERTGGSVSTLTIQRTQQEDSAVYLCASGRDYNEQFFGPGTRLTVL.

This clonotype was detected a few times. The chain is built from TRBV5-1 and TRBJ2-4; no reliable D call. V dropped 4 bases and J dropped 0 bases, with 11 bases sitting between them. CDR3 length: 15 amino acids. The germline V gene encodes CDR1 SGHRS and CDR2 YFSETQ. Here the CDR3 reads CASSDNSGAKNIQYF. CDR3 nucleotides: TGCGCCAGCAGCGACAACTCAGGAGCCAAAAACATTCAGTACTTC.

CDR3 sequence (DNA): TGTGCCAGCAGCTTGGAGGGCCTTAGTGCGCAGTTCTTC. This codes for CASSLEGLSAQFF. This chain links TRBV7-9 with TRBJ2-1; possible D gene TRBD2, 6 bases. Trimming took off 3 bases at V and 12 bases at J, with 15 bases between the two ends. CDR3 length: 13 residues. CDR1 and CDR2 (germline): SEHNR, FQNEAQ (reference sequence).

This chain connects TRBV4-1 to TRBJ1-2; TRBD1 matches 9 bases. The CDR3 is made up of 20 amino acids. The V and J ends lost 2 bases and 5 bases, in that order; junction bases with no gene match: 21. CDR1 and CDR2 (germline): MGHRA, YSYEKL. In DNA form, the CDR3 reads TGCGCCAGCAGCCAACTCGCGGCCCCGGGACAGGGCTTAGGGTGGTATGGCTACACCTTC. Its protein product is CASSQLAAPGQGLGWYGYTF.

The sample holds a few counts of this clonotype. The chain is built from TRBV6-5 and TRBJ2-7, with a possible D match to TRBD1 (9 bases). Between the trimmed V and J ends, which lost 8 bases and 4 bases, there was a span of 21 bases. CDR1 and CDR2 (germline): MNHEY, SVGAGI. The CDR3 consists of 15 residues. In DNA, the CDR3 is TGTGCCAGCCTGGCGGGGGGACAGGGATCGTACGAGCAGTACTTC. It specifies CASLAGGQGSYEQYF.

The rearrangement links TRBV6-6 to TRBJ2-5; TRBD1 matches at 7 bases. The CDR3 runs 14 residues. Losses at the gene ends were 6 bases for V and 6 bases for J; bases not matched to a gene: 10. Germline CDR1 and CDR2: MNHNY and SVGAGI (reference sequence). CDR3: CASRRGQGEKTQYF. In DNA form, the CDR3 reads TGTGCCAGCAGGAGGGGGCAGGGTGAAAAGACCCAGTACTTC.

A few counts support this clonotype. The CDR3 DNA is TGTGCCAGCAGCGAAACCGGGACACACAATGAGCAGTTCTTC. Its translation is CASSETGTHNEQFF. This sequence joins TRBV9 and TRBJ2-1, with TRBD1 as a possible D gene (6 bases). The germline V and J ends were trimmed by 3 bases and 5 bases, with 12 bases remaining between them. The CDR3 loop spans 14 amino acids. The germline V gene encodes CDR1 SGDLS and CDR2 YYNGEE.

This chain uses TRBV5-1 with TRBJ2-1; 8 bases line up with TRBD2. CDR3 length: 16 residues. Germline V gives CDR1 SGHRS, CDR2 YFSETQ. V lost 5 bases to trimming and J lost 1 base; unmatched junction nucleotides: 8. For the CDR3, the DNA is TGCGCCAGCAGTTTTCCGGGACTAGGTTCCTACAATGAGCAGTTCTTC. This codes for CASSFPGLGSYNEQFF.

The chain employs TRBV6-2 or TRBV6-3 and TRBJ2-7; the D gene is possibly TRBD2 (6 bases). The germline V gene has CDR1 MNHEY and CDR2 SVGEGT. V lost 5 bases and J lost 6, with 14 bases in between. The CDR3 has 13 amino acids. The CDR3 here is CASSTGGLAEQYF. CDR3 nucleotides: TGTGCCAGCAGTACTGGGGGACTTGCCGAGCAGTACTTC.

The chain couples TRBV6-1 to TRBJ2-7, with TRBD2 identical over 12 bases. V trimming: 7 bases; J trimming: 4 bases; junction bases outside the gene matches: 2. The CDR3 spans 13 residues. CDR1 and CDR2 (germline): MNHNS, SASEGT. CDR3 in amino acids: CASKTSGGYEQYF. The DNA of the CDR3 is TGTGCCAGCAAGACTAGCGGGGGTTACGAGCAGTACTTC.

This CDR3 reads CASSGGTVSGANVLTF. In DNA, the CDR3 is TGCGCCAGCAGCGGCGGGACAGTCTCTGGGGCCAACGTCCTGACTTTC. The rearrangement uses TRBV5-1 and TRBJ2-6; a weak D match, TRBD1 (7 bases). Germline CDR1 reads SGHRS; CDR2 reads YFSETQ. V lost 4 bases and J 0 bases, leaving 11 bases between the germline ends. This CDR3 has 16 residues.

The J gene is TRBJ1-2, the V gene TRBV2; 10 nucleotides line up with TRBD1. CDR3 length: 14 residues. V shed 4 bases and J 5 bases; nucleotides not matched to a gene: 4. Per the germline V gene, CDR1 is SNHLY and CDR2 is FYNNEI. The DNA for the CDR3 is TGTGCCAGCAGTGGGGGACAGGGGAGGTATGGCTACACCTTC. This sequence encodes CASSGGQGRYGYTF.

There are a few counts of this clonotype. The genes are TRBV29-1 and TRBJ2-3, with TRBD1 matching over 8 bases. Looked up from germline, CDR1 is SQVTM and CDR2 is ANQGSEA. V dropped 3 bases and J dropped 6; count of bases not matched to a gene: 8. The CDR3 contains 14 residues. The CDR3 spells CSVDTGGTLDTQYF. DNA for the CDR3: TGCAGCGTTGATACAGGGGGGACTTTGGATACGCAGTATTTT.